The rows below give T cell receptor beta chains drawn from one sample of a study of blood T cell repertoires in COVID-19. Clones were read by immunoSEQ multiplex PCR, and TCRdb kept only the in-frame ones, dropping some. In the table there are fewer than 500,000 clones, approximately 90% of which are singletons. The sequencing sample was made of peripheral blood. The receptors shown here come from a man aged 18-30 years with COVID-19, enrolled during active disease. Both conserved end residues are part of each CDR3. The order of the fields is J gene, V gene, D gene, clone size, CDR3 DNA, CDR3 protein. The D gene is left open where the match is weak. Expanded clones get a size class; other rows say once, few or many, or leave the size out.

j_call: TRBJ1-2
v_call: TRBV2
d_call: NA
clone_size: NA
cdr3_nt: TGTGCCAGCAGTGAAGCTGTCAGAAACTATGGCTACACCTTC
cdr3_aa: CASSEAVRNYGYTF

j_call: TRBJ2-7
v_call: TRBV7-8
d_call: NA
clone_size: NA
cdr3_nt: TGTGCCAGCAGCTTGGCGGGGGCGATAACCTACGAGCAGTACTTC
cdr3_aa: CASSLAGAITYEQYF

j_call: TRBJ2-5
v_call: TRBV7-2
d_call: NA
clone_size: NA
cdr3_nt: TGTGCCAGCAGCCTGCCCCACGGGGGAGAAGAGACCCAGTACTTC
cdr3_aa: CASSLPHGGEETQYF

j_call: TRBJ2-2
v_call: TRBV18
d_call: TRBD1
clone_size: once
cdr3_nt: TGTGCCAGCTCAGGGACAGCCGGGGAGCTGTTTTTT
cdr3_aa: CASSGTAGELFF

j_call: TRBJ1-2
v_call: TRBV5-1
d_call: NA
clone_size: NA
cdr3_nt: TGCGCCAGCAGCTCTGGATGGGGGGAAGGCTATGGCTACACCTTC
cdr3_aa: CASSSGWGEGYGYTF

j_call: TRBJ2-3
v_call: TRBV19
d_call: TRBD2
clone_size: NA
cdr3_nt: TGTGCCACGCGGGAGGGCGGCACAGATACGCAGTATTTT
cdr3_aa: CATREGGTDTQYF

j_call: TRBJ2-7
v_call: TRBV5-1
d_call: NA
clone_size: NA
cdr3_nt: TGCGCCAGCAGCTTGGGTTCGGGGAGGTACGAGCAGTACTTC
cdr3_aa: CASSLGSGRYEQYF

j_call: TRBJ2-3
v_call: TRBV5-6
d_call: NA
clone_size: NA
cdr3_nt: TGTGCCAGCAGCCACCGTATATCGGCAGATACGCAGTATTTT
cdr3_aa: CASSHRISADTQYF

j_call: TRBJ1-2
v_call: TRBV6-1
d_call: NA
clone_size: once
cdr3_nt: TGTGCCAGCAGTGATACGACAGGACCATATGGCTACACCTTC
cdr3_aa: CASSDTTGPYGYTF

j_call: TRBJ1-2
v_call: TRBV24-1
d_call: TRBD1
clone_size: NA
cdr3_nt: TGTGCCACCAGTGATCAGGGGGTCTATGGCTACACCTTC
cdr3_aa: CATSDQGVYGYTF

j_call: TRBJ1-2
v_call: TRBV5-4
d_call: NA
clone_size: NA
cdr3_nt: TGTGCCAGCAGCTGGGCAGGGGATGGCTACACCTTC
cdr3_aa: CASSWAGDGYTF

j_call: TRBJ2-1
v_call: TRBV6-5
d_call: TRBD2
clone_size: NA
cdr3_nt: TGTGCCAGCAGTTTTTTAGCGGGAGCGGGAAATGAGCAGTTCTTC
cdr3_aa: CASSFLAGAGNEQFF

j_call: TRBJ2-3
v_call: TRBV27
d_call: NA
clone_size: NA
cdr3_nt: TGTGCCAGCAGTGACAAAGATACGCAGTATTTT
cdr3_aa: CASSDKDTQYF

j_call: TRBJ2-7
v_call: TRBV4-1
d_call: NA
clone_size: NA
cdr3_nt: TGCGCCAGCAGCCAAGCGGGAACACACTACGAGCAGTACTTC
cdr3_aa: CASSQAGTHYEQYF

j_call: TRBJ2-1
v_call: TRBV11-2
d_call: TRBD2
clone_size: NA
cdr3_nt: TGTGCCAGCAGCTTGGGGGGGGGTTGGCACAATGAGCAGTTCTTC
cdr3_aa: CASSLGGGWHNEQFF

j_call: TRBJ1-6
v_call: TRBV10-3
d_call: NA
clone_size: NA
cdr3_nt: TGTGCCATCAGTGAGAACTTTGCACCCCTCCACTTT
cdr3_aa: CAISENFAPLHF

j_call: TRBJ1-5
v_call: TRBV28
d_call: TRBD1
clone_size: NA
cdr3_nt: TGTGCCAGCAGTTCCCGACAGGGAAATCAGCCCCAGCATTTT
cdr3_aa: CASSSRQGNQPQHF

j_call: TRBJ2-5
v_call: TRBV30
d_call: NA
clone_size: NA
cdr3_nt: TGTGCCTGGAGTGTAGGACAGACAGAGACCCAGTACTTC
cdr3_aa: CAWSVGQTETQYF

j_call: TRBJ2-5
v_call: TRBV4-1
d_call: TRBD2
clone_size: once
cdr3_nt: TGCGCCAGCAGCCAAGTAGGACTAGCGGGAGGGCGACTGGAGACCCAGTACTTC
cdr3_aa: CASSQVGLAGGRLETQYF

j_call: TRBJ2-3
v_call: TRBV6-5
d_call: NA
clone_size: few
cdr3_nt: TGTGCCAGCAGTTACTCTCCGGAGGGCACAGATACGCAGTATTTT
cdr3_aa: CASSYSPEGTDTQYF

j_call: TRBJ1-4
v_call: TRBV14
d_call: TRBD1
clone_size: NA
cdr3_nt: TGTGCCAGCAGCCAAGAATCCCTTCTCTATTTTGGGACAGGGAATGAAAAACTGTTTTTT
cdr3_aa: CASSQESLLYFGTGNEKLFF

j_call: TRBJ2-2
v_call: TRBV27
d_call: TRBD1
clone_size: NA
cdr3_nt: TGTGCCAGCAGTTTATGGGGGACAGGGAGCACCACCGGGGAGCTGTTTTTT
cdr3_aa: CASSLWGTGSTTGELFF

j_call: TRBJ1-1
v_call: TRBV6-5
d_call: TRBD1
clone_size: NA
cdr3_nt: TGTGCCAGCAGTTACTCACTTACAGGGGGAACTTTCTTT
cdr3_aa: CASSYSLTGGTFF

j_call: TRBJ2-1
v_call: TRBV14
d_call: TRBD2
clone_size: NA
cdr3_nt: TGTGCCAGCAGCGGACTAGCGGGAGTGTCCCCCCACAATGAGCAGTTCTTC
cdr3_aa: CASSGLAGVSPHNEQFF

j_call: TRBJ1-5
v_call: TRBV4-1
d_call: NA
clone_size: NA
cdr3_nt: TGCGCCAGCAGCACCCGGGTTAGCAATCAGCCCCAGCATTTT
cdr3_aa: CASSTRVSNQPQHF

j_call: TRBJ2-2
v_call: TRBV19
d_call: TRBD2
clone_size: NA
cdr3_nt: TGTGCCAGTAGTATCAGTAGCGGGAGAAGTACCGGGGAGCTGTTTTTT
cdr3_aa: CASSISSGRSTGELFF

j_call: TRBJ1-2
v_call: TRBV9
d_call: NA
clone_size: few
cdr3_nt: TGTGCCAGCAGCGGAGGGCACTATGGCTACACCTTC
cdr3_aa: CASSGGHYGYTF

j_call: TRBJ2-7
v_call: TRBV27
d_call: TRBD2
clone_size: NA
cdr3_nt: TGTGCCAGCAGTTTGGTCCGGGGGGACTTTGCCTACGAGCAGTACTTC
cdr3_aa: CASSLVRGDFAYEQYF

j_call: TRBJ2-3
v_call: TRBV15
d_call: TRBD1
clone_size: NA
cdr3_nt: TGTGCCACCAGCGTGGGACAGGGAGATACGCAGTATTTT
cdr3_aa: CATSVGQGDTQYF

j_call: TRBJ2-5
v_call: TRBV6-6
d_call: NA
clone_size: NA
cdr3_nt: TGTGCCAGCAGCCATGTATCCGCAGGAGAGACCCAGTACTTC
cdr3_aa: CASSHVSAGETQYF

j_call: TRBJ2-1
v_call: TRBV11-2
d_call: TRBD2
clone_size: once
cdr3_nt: TGTGCCAGCAGCTATCAATGGACTAGCGGGGGCAATGAGCAGTTCTTC
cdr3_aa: CASSYQWTSGGNEQFF

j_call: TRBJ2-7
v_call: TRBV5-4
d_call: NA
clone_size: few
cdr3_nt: TGTGCCAGCGGAATCTACAGGAGAACTTACGAGCAGTACTTC
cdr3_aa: CASGIYRRTYEQYF

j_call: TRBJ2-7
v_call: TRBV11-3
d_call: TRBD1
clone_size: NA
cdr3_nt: TGTGCCAGCAGCTTCCGGACAGGGTCTGGCTACGAGCAGTACTTC
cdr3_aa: CASSFRTGSGYEQYF

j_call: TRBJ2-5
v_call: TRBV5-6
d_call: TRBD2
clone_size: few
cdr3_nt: TGTGCCAGCAGCTTGCCTTTGGGACTAGCGGGACTGAAGACCCAGTACTTC
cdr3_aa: CASSLPLGLAGLKTQYF

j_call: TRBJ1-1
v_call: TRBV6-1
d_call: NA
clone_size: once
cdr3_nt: TGTGCCAGCAGTGAAGCGGACAATTTCTTTGAAGCTTTCTTT
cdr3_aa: CASSEADNFFEAFF

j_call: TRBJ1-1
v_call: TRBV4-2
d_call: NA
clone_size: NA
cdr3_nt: TGTGCCAGCAGCCAAGGCCTCCAGGGTTTGTCCATCCTGGAGTCTTTCTTT
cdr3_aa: CASSQGLQGLSILESFF

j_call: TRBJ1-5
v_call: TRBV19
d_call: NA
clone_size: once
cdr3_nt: TGTGCCAGTAGTATAGGTACAGGGACGTATCAGCCCCAGCATTTT
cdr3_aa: CASSIGTGTYQPQHF

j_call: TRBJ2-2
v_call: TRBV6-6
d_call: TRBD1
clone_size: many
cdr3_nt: TGTGCCAGCAGCGGACAGGGTTTAACCGGGGAGCTGTTTTTT
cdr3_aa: CASSGQGLTGELFF

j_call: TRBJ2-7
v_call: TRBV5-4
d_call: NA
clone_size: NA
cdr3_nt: TGTGCCAGCAGTCAGGGGGGCTACCTCGACGAGCAGTACTTC
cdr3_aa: CASSQGGYLDEQYF

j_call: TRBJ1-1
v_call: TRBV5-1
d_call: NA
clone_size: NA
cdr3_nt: TGCGCCAGCAGCTTGGTTGGCCTGAACACTGAAGCTTTCTTT
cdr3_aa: CASSLVGLNTEAFF

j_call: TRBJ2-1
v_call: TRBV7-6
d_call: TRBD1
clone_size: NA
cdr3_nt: TGTGCCCCAACGAGGGGGCTATATGAGCAGTTCTTC
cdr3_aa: CAPTRGLYEQFF

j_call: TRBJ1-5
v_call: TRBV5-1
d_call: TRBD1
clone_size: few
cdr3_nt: TGCGCCAGCAGCCCTACAGGGGGCGACCAGCCCCAGCATTTT
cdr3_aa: CASSPTGGDQPQHF

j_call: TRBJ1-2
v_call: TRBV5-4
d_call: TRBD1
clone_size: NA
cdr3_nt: TGTGCCAGCAGTCTTGACAGGGGGCTAACTATGGGTGGCTACACCTTC
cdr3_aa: CASSLDRGLTMGGYTF

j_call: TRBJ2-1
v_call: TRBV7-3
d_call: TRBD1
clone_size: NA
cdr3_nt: TGTGCCAGCAGCTTAGGGCCGACAGGGGACAATGAGCAGTTCTTC
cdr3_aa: CASSLGPTGDNEQFF

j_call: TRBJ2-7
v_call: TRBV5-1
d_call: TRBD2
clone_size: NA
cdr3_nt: TGCGCCAGCAAGTCGACAGCGGGAGGCTCATACGAGCAGTACTTC
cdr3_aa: CASKSTAGGSYEQYF

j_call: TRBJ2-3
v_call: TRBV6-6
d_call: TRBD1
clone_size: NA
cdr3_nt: TGTGCCAGCTCCAGGGGGCCGGCAGATACGCAGTATTTT
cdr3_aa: CASSRGPADTQYF

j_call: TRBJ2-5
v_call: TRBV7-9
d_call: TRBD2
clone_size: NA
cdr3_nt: TGTGCCAGCAGCTTACGACTGAACAGCGGGGAGGAGACCCAGTACTTC
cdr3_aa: CASSLRLNSGEETQYF

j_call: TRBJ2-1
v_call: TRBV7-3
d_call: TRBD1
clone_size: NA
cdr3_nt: TGTGCCAGCAGGGGGACAGGAACCAATGAGCAGTTCTTC
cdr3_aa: CASRGTGTNEQFF

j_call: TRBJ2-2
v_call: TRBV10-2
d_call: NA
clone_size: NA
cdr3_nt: TGCGCCAGCAGTGAGTTTGGGGGGTGGACCGGGGAGCTGTTTTTT
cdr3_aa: CASSEFGGWTGELFF

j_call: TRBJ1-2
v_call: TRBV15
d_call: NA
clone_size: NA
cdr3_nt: TGTGCCACCAGCAGAGATGGAGGGGTGATGGAGGGCTACACCTTC
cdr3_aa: CATSRDGGVMEGYTF

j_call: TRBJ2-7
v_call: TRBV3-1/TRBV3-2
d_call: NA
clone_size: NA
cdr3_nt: TGTGCCAGCAGCCAAGAGGTAAGGGGAGAGCAGTACTTC
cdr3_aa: CASSQEVRGEQYF

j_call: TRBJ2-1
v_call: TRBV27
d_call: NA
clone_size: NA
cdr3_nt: TGTGCCAGCAGAAATAGGGGTGAAGAGCAGTTCTTC
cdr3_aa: CASRNRGEEQFF

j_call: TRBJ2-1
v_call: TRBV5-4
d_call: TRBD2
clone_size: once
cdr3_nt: TGTGCCAGCAGCTTGCGAGACCAATCACTAGCGGGGTACAATGAGCAGTTCTTC
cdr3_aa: CASSLRDQSLAGYNEQFF

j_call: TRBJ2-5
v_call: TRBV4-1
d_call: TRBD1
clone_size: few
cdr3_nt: TGCGCCAGCAGCCCAGGGACAGGGGGCTTTTTAGGAGAGACCCAGTACTTC
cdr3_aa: CASSPGTGGFLGETQYF

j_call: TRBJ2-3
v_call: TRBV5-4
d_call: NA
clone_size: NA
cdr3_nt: TGTGCCATGGGCGGGGGCACAGATACGCAGTATTTT
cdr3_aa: CAMGGGTDTQYF

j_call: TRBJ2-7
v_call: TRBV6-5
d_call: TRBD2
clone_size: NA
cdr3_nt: TGTGCCAGCAGCATAACCGGGACTAGCTCGTACGAGCAGTACTTC
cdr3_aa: CASSITGTSSYEQYF

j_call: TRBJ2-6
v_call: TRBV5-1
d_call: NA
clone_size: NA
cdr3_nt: TGCGCCAGCAGCTTGGAATTCCTCTCTGGGGCCAACGTCCTGACTTTC
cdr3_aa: CASSLEFLSGANVLTF

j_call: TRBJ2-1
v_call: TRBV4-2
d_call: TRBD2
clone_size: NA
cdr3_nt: TGTGCCAGCAGCCAAAATCTAGCGGGGAGGGATGAGCAGTTCTTC
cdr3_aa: CASSQNLAGRDEQFF

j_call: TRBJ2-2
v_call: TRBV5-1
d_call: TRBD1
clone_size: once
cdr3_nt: TGCGCCAGCAGCCCGACAGGGCGGGACACCGGGGAGCTGTTTTTT
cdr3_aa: CASSPTGRDTGELFF

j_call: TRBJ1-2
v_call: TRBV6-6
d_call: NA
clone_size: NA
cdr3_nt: TGTGCCAGCAGACCCCTCGGGGGTAACTATGGCTACACCTTC
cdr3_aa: CASRPLGGNYGYTF